The T cell receptor (beta chain) under discussion was sequenced for a study of blood T cell repertoires in COVID-19. Looking at the study overall: Acute-phase and convalescent COVID-19 samples originated in the United States, Italy and Spain.

How the authors handled the data: Amplified reference gene primers provided the basis for estimating nucleated cell counts. Profiling relied on immunoSEQ multiplex PCR, and the TCRdb table lists in-frame clones only, not all of them. Clone size and V and J calls were adopted from that table, with D and trimming inferred from the DNA. The sample yields about 81,000 clones, more than 80% seen once. The CDR3 sequence is 13 residues long. Between the trimmed V and J ends, which lost 8 bases and 4 bases, there was a span of 17 bases. Germline lookup yields CDR1 GTSNPN and CDR2 SVGIG (reference sequence). The J gene is TRBJ1-1, the V gene TRBV30; tentatively, D is TRBD1 (6 bases). What was sequenced was peripheral blood. The source is a human donor in a cohort sampled during active COVID-19. CDR3 protein: CALNKGEGTEAFF. The CDR3 DNA is TGTGCCCTAAACAAGGGGGAAGGCACTGAAGCTTTCTTT. Together with reference TRBV30 and TRBJ1-1, the CDR3 gives the full variable domain: SQTIHQWPATLVQPVGSPLSLECTVEGTSNPNLYWYRQAAGRGLQLLFYSVGIGQISSEVPQNLSASRPQDRQFILSSKKLLLSDSGFYLCALNKGEGTEAFFGQGTRLTVV.